Listed below are T cell receptor beta chains from one sample, sequenced in a study of blood T cell repertoires in COVID-19. The table came from immunoSEQ multiplex PCR; TCRdb's copy has only in-frame clones and leaves some out. The sample shows around 250,000 clones, roughly 79% of them seen only once. The sequenced sample was peripheral blood. These receptors were collected from a woman aged 80 or over with acute or convalescent COVID-19. CDR3s include the opening cysteine and the closing phenylalanine or tryptophan. The order of the fields is clone size, J gene, V gene, D gene, CDR3 protein, CDR3 DNA. A D gene is named only where the DNA matches it firmly. Clone size, where shown, is once, few, many, or a class for clones that have expanded.

size: once
J: TRBJ1-1
V: TRBV6-5
D: .
CDR3: CASSYAGVNTEAFF
DNA: TGTGCCAGCAGTTACGCCGGGGTGAACACTGAAGCTTTCTTT

size: .
J: TRBJ1-2
V: TRBV12-3/TRBV12-4
D: .
CDR3: CASSLGFDYGYTF
DNA: TGTGCCAGCAGTTTAGGTTTCGACTATGGCTACACCTTC

size: .
J: TRBJ1-5
V: TRBV28
D: TRBD1
CDR3: CASSSVGTALNQPQHF
DNA: TGTGCCAGCAGTTCTGTGGGGACAGCGCTTAATCAGCCCCAGCATTTT

size: .
J: TRBJ2-5
V: TRBV7-2
D: TRBD2
CDR3: CASSLGLAGGQKTQYF
DNA: TGTGCCAGCAGCTTGGGACTAGCGGGAGGGCAAAAGACCCAGTACTTC

size: .
J: TRBJ2-7
V: TRBV4-1
D: TRBD1
CDR3: CASSLTRSGTGSYEQYF
DNA: TGCGCCAGCAGCCTTACCCGGAGCGGGACAGGGTCATACGAGCAGTACTTC

size: .
J: TRBJ1-4
V: TRBV28
D: .
CDR3: CASSSGGVHNEKLFF
DNA: TGTGCCAGCAGTTCCGGAGGAGTCCATAATGAAAAACTGTTTTTT

size: .
J: TRBJ1-4
V: TRBV5-6
D: .
CDR3: CASSPVTEITEKLFF
DNA: TGTGCCAGCAGTCCTGTAACTGAGATTACTGAAAAACTGTTTTTT

size: .
J: TRBJ1-5
V: TRBV7-2
D: .
CDR3: CASSLDSGANQPQHF
DNA: TGTGCCAGCAGCTTAGATTCAGGGGCCAATCAGCCCCAGCATTTT

size: .
J: TRBJ2-7
V: TRBV18
D: TRBD1
CDR3: CASSPGQDYEQYF
DNA: TGTGCCAGCTCACCGGGACAGGACTACGAGCAGTACTTC

size: once
J: TRBJ1-1
V: TRBV19
D: .
CDR3: CASSKVGQIMNTEAFF
DNA: TGTGCCAGTAGTAAGGTAGGACAGATCATGAACACTGAAGCTTTCTTT

size: .
J: TRBJ1-1
V: TRBV5-1
D: TRBD1
CDR3: CASSGGTGSTEAFF
DNA: TGCGCCAGCAGCGGGGGGACAGGATCAACTGAAGCTTTCTTT

size: .
J: TRBJ1-2
V: TRBV6-1
D: TRBD1
CDR3: CASSDARQGGDYGYTF
DNA: TGTGCCAGCAGTGATGCCCGACAGGGGGGGGACTATGGCTACACCTTC

size: .
J: TRBJ1-4
V: TRBV4-2
D: TRBD1
CDR3: CASSQDPRGPDRGWVEKLFF
DNA: TGTGCCAGCAGCCAAGATCCGAGGGGCCCGGACAGGGGATGGGTTGAAAAACTGTTTTTT

size: .
J: TRBJ1-1
V: TRBV5-1
D: .
CDR3: CASSKDGTGEGTEAFF
DNA: TGCGCCAGCTCAAAAGACGGGACGGGAGAAGGTACTGAAGCTTTCTTT

size: .
J: TRBJ2-5
V: TRBV7-3
D: TRBD2
CDR3: CASSFGLAGVAETQYF
DNA: TGTGCCAGCAGCTTTGGGCTAGCGGGAGTTGCGGAGACCCAGTACTTC

size: .
J: TRBJ1-1
V: TRBV19
D: .
CDR3: CASSPGRGTEAFF
DNA: TGTGCCAGTAGTCCAGGACGGGGGACTGAAGCTTTCTTT

size: few
J: TRBJ1-3
V: TRBV3-1/TRBV3-2
D: TRBD1
CDR3: CASSQGQGSSGNTIYF
DNA: TGTGCCAGCAGCCAAGGACAGGGGAGCTCTGGAAACACCATATATTTT

size: .
J: TRBJ1-2
V: TRBV9
D: TRBD1
CDR3: CASSVEEQGVPYGYTF
DNA: TGTGCCAGCAGCGTAGAGGAACAGGGGGTTCCCTATGGCTACACCTTC

size: .
J: TRBJ2-3
V: TRBV9
D: TRBD2
CDR3: CASSPGLAGGRDTQYF
DNA: TGTGCCAGCAGCCCCGGACTAGCGGGGGGGCGGGATACGCAGTATTTT

size: .
J: TRBJ2-1
V: TRBV11-3
D: .
CDR3: CASSSQTGPYNEQFF
DNA: TGTGCCAGCAGTTCGCAGACAGGACCTTACAATGAGCAGTTCTTC

size: few
J: TRBJ2-2
V: TRBV2
D: .
CDR3: CASSDQGSTGELFF
DNA: TGTGCCAGCAGTGACCAGGGTAGTACCGGGGAGCTGTTTTTT

size: .
J: TRBJ2-5
V: TRBV6-6
D: .
CDR3: CASRGLSAGQETQYF
DNA: TGTGCCAGCAGGGGTTTATCCGCGGGACAAGAGACCCAGTACTTC

size: .
J: TRBJ2-1
V: TRBV9
D: TRBD2
CDR3: CASSSGLAGPNEQFF
DNA: TGTGCCAGCAGCTCGGGACTAGCGGGTCCGAATGAGCAGTTCTTC

size: once
J: TRBJ2-7
V: TRBV2
D: TRBD1
CDR3: CASSGRTGRTYEQYF
DNA: TGTGCCAGCAGTGGACGGACAGGGAGGACCTACGAGCAGTACTTC

size: .
J: TRBJ1-2
V: TRBV28
D: .
CDR3: CATSQGNPYGYTF
DNA: TGTGCCACCTCGCAGGGGAACCCCTATGGCTACACCTTC

size: .
J: TRBJ2-5
V: TRBV5-1
D: TRBD1
CDR3: CASSLEGTARYKETQYF
DNA: TGCGCCAGCAGCTTGGAAGGGACAGCCCGTTATAAAGAGACCCAGTACTTC

size: .
J: TRBJ2-7
V: TRBV5-1
D: .
CDR3: CASSLELEYEQYF
DNA: TGCGCCAGCAGCTTGGAGCTAGAGTACGAGCAGTACTTC

size: .
J: TRBJ1-4
V: TRBV18
D: .
CDR3: CASSDRLLNEKLFF
DNA: TGTGCCAGCTCAGACAGACTTCTTAATGAAAAACTGTTTTTT

size: few
J: TRBJ1-1
V: TRBV14
D: .
CDR3: CASSQDFRGWGEAFF
DNA: TGTGCCAGCAGCCAAGATTTCCGGGGATGGGGTGAAGCTTTCTTT

size: .
J: TRBJ1-5
V: TRBV7-8
D: .
CDR3: CASSLDRLQPQHF
DNA: TGTGCCAGCAGCTTAGATCGTCTTCAGCCCCAGCATTTT

size: .
J: TRBJ1-3
V: TRBV19
D: TRBD1
CDR3: CATERRDREGNTIYF
DNA: TGTGCCACCGAAAGGCGGGACAGGGAGGGAAACACCATATATTTT

size: .
J: TRBJ1-2
V: TRBV19
D: TRBD1
CDR3: CASSMNRGGNYGYTF
DNA: TGTGCCAGTAGTATGAACAGGGGGGGCAACTATGGCTACACCTTC

size: .
J: TRBJ2-3
V: TRBV30
D: TRBD2
CDR3: CAWRTAGGTDTQYF
DNA: TGTGCCTGGAGGACCGCGGGGGGCACAGATACGCAGTATTTT

size: .
J: TRBJ1-2
V: TRBV29-1
D: .
CDR3: CSVDVRAPNYGYTF
DNA: TGCAGCGTTGATGTGCGGGCCCCTAACTATGGCTACACCTTC

size: .
J: TRBJ2-5
V: TRBV7-2
D: TRBD2
CDR3: CASSLGTSGGAGETQYF
DNA: TGTGCCAGCAGCTTAGGGACTAGCGGGGGGGCCGGGGAGACCCAGTACTTC

size: .
J: TRBJ2-5
V: TRBV5-4
D: TRBD2
CDR3: CASSSVAGGGETQYF
DNA: TGTGCCAGCAGCTCGGTGGCGGGGGGGGGAGAGACCCAGTACTTC

size: .
J: TRBJ2-2
V: TRBV9
D: TRBD1
CDR3: CASSAPGQGVAGELFF
DNA: TGTGCCAGCAGCGCCCCGGGACAGGGGGTTGCCGGGGAGCTGTTTTTT

size: .
J: TRBJ2-1
V: TRBV28
D: TRBD2
CDR3: CASRLGLDSYNEQFF
DNA: TGTGCCAGCCGCTTGGGACTAGACTCCTACAATGAGCAGTTCTTC

size: .
J: TRBJ1-5
V: TRBV30
D: .
CDR3: CAWSSQGYGNQPQHF
DNA: TGTGCCTGGAGTTCACAGGGATACGGCAATCAGCCCCAGCATTTT

size: .
J: TRBJ2-1
V: TRBV5-4
D: .
CDR3: CASSPRSFSYNEQFF
DNA: TGTGCCAGCAGCCCCAGGTCGTTCTCCTACAATGAGCAGTTCTTC

size: .
J: TRBJ2-7
V: TRBV28
D: .
CDR3: CASSLFSFKQYF
DNA: TGTGCCAGCAGTTTATTTAGTTTCAAGCAGTACTTC

size: .
J: TRBJ2-7
V: TRBV19
D: .
CDR3: CASSIRQNYEQYF
DNA: TGTGCCAGTAGTATTCGACAGAACTACGAGCAGTACTTC

size: .
J: TRBJ2-1
V: TRBV27
D: TRBD2
CDR3: CASSLVASGRGRTSNEQFF
DNA: TGTGCCAGCAGTTTGGTGGCTAGCGGGAGAGGACGGACCAGCAATGAGCAGTTCTTC

size: .
J: TRBJ2-2
V: TRBV7-3
D: .
CDR3: CASSPQGRGNTGELFF
DNA: TGTGCCAGCAGCCCCCAGGGGAGGGGAAACACCGGGGAGCTGTTTTTT

size: .
J: TRBJ1-5
V: TRBV19
D: .
CDR3: CASSFLRGHSNQPQHF
DNA: TGTGCCAGTAGTTTCCTCAGGGGACATAGCAATCAGCCCCAGCATTTT

size: .
J: TRBJ2-7
V: TRBV19
D: .
CDR3: CASSKDSGPYEQYF
DNA: TGTGCCAGTAGTAAAGACAGTGGTCCATACGAGCAGTACTTC

size: .
J: TRBJ1-5
V: TRBV10-2
D: .
CDR3: CASMRTANQPQHF
DNA: TGCGCCAGCATGAGGACAGCGAATCAGCCCCAGCATTTT

size: .
J: TRBJ1-2
V: TRBV6-5
D: .
CDR3: CASRYTGNYGYTF
DNA: TGTGCCAGCAGGTACACAGGGAACTATGGCTACACCTTC

size: .
J: TRBJ1-1
V: TRBV15
D: .
CDR3: CATTGQSFMNTEAFF
DNA: TGTGCCACCACCGGACAGAGCTTTATGAACACTGAAGCTTTCTTT

size: .
J: TRBJ1-4
V: TRBV6-5
D: .
CDR3: CASRSGGLNEKLFF
DNA: TGTGCCAGTCGTTCGGGGGGGCTCAATGAAAAACTGTTTTTT

size: few
J: TRBJ2-7
V: TRBV7-2
D: .
CDR3: CASSFGGHEQYF
DNA: TGTGCCAGCAGCTTCGGTGGGCACGAGCAGTACTTC

size: .
J: TRBJ1-1
V: TRBV29-1
D: .
CDR3: CSVGKTSLGTEAFF
DNA: TGCAGCGTCGGAAAGACAAGCTTGGGCACTGAAGCTTTCTTT

size: .
J: TRBJ1-4
V: TRBV2
D: .
CDR3: CASNKGANEKLFF
DNA: TGTGCCAGCAATAAGGGGGCTAATGAAAAACTGTTTTTT